This T cell receptor (beta chain) was sequenced in a study of blood T cell repertoires in COVID-19. The table came from immunoSEQ multiplex PCR; TCRdb's copy has only in-frame clones and leaves some out. Of approximately 160,000 clones listed, around 80% are singletons. Germline values: CDR1 SGHAT, CDR2 FQNNGV. The CDR3 loop spans 13 amino acids. The V gene lost 2 bases and the J gene lost 4 bases, with 9 bases spanning the gap. This sequence originates from a man aged 55 to 69 with active or convalescent COVID-19. The specimen was peripheral blood. The chain joins TRBV11-2 to TRBJ2-7; unclear D gene. CDR3 in amino acids: CASSLTDKYEQYF. In DNA, the CDR3 is TGTGCCAGCAGCTTAACAGACAAATACGAGCAGTACTTC.